Listed below are T cell receptor beta chains from one sample, sequenced in a study of T cell repertoires in cytomegalovirus infection. From the reads, TCRdb called clonotypes with MiXCR, one entry per CDR3 protein. The data show over 150,000 distinct CDR3 sequences, about 21% seen once. The sample was PBMCs. These receptor sequences come from a human donor in good health (CMV status not recorded). Some clones in this sample may be carry-over from other donors' samples. Both conserved end residues are part of each CDR3. A D gene is named only where the DNA matches it firmly. Size is omitted from some rows. Given values are once, few, many or a class for expanded clones.

V gene	clone size	D gene	J gene	CDR3 protein	CDR3 DNA
TRBV28	-	-	TRBJ2-7	CASSPGHRSEQYF	TGTGCCAGCAGTCCGGGACACCGCTCCGAGCAGTACTTC
TRBV4-1	few	-	TRBJ1-2	CASSQGSGYGYTF	TGCGCCAGCAGCCAAGGGTCGGGCTATGGCTACACCTTC
TRBV20-1	-	-	TRBJ1-1	CSAPQRMNTEAFF	TGCAGTGCTCCGCAACGAATGAACACTGAAGCTTTCTTT
TRBV20-1	-	-	TRBJ2-7	CSANRDIYEQYF	TGCAGTGCCAACCGGGACATCTACGAGCAGTACTTC
TRBV7-4	-	-	TRBJ2-3	CASSFVAGGWGTDTQYF	TGTGCCAGCAGCTTCGTGGCAGGCGGATGGGGCACAGATACGCAGTATTTT
TRBV5-4	few	TRBD2	TRBJ2-1	CASSLAGLASHNEQFF	TGTGCCAGCAGCTTGGCCGGACTAGCCTCACACAATGAGCAGTTCTTC
TRBV7-6	few	-	TRBJ2-7	CASSLDSSPPSYEQYF	TGTGCCAGCAGCTTAGATTCGTCGCCCCCCTCCTACGAGCAGTACTTC
TRBV7-9	many	TRBD1	TRBJ2-7	CASSLVRDSQAGEQYF	TGTGCCAGCAGCTTAGTTCGGGACAGCCAGGCGGGCGAGCAGTACTTC
TRBV12-3/TRBV12-4	-	TRBD2	TRBJ2-3	CATLCIAGGFDTQYF	TGTGCCACCCTATGTATCGCGGGGGGCTTCGATACGCAGTATTTT
TRBV19	-	TRBD1	TRBJ1-2	CASKTGIIANYGYTF	TGTGCCAGTAAGACAGGGATAATAGCTAACTATGGCTACACCTTC